This is a list of T cell receptor beta chains from one sample in a study of control samples from healthy donors and cancer patients. Measured with immunoSEQ multiplex PCR; TCRdb has only the in-frame clones, and not every one. Found here are tens of thousands of clones, 85% to 90% of them singletons; the top ten hold about 7.4%. Sequencing was carried out using blood. These receptors were collected from a woman in her sixties in good health. Both conserved end residues are part of each CDR3. Fields, in order: CDR3 DNA, CDR3 protein, clone size, V gene, D gene, J gene. The D gene is left open where the match is weak. For some rows the clone size is stated as once, few or many, or as a class when expanded; others skip it.

TGTGCCAGCTCACCACCGGGTTCGCGGGGGTACGAGCAGTACTTC | CASSPPGSRGYEQYF | NA | TRBV18 | TRBD2 | TRBJ2-7
TGTGCCAGCAGCTTGGCCGGGGGCTCTGGGGGGGCGAATGGCTACACCTTC | CASSLAGGSGGANGYTF | NA | TRBV5-4 | NA | TRBJ1-2
TGTGCCAGCAGCCCGCCGGGACTAGGAGAGACCCAGTACTTC | CASSPPGLGETQYF | once | TRBV7-6 | TRBD2 | TRBJ2-5
TGCGCCAGCAGCACGGGACAGGGGCAAAATACGCAGTATTTT | CASSTGQGQNTQYF | NA | TRBV5-1 | TRBD1 | TRBJ2-3
TGTGCCAGCAGCCCCATACCGACAGGGAACTATGGCTACACCTTC | CASSPIPTGNYGYTF | NA | TRBV5-4 | TRBD1 | TRBJ1-2
TGTGCCAGCAGCTTGACCGTGACTGGTGGCTATGGCTACACCTTC | CASSLTVTGGYGYTF | NA | TRBV5-4 | NA | TRBJ1-2
TGTGCTAGTGGTTTGGGGGGTATCGATGAGCAGTTCTTC | CASGLGGIDEQFF | NA | TRBV12-5 | NA | TRBJ2-1
TGTGCCAGCGGGGGACAGGGGGCCGGGCAGCCCCAGCATTTT | CASGGQGAGQPQHF | NA | TRBV2 | TRBD1 | TRBJ1-5
TGTGCCAGCAGCCGCAGGGTGAACACTGAAGCTTTCTTT | CASSRRVNTEAFF | NA | TRBV7-8 | NA | TRBJ1-1
TGTGCCAGCACCGCCGAGGTTTCTGGAAACACCATATATTTT | CASTAEVSGNTIYF | NA | TRBV2 | NA | TRBJ1-3
TGTGCCAGCAGCACAACCGGGACTAGCGGATTATACGAGCAGTACTTC | CASSTTGTSGLYEQYF | NA | TRBV9 | TRBD2 | TRBJ2-7
TGTGCCAGCAGCTTGGATTTTGGGGGCACAGATACGCAGTATTTT | CASSLDFGGTDTQYF | NA | TRBV5-4 | NA | TRBJ2-3
TGTGCCAGCAGCCGAGCTTCGACTAGGACCTCAGATGAGCAGTTCTTC | CASSRASTRTSDEQFF | NA | TRBV7-9 | NA | TRBJ2-1
TGTGCCAGCAGTTCTAGTCAGGAAGGAAACACCATATATTTT | CASSSSQEGNTIYF | NA | TRBV28 | NA | TRBJ1-3
TGTGCCAGCAGTGGTCCAGGAAGGGGTTCGGATTCTGAAGCTTTCTTT | CASSGPGRGSDSEAFF | NA | TRBV2 | NA | TRBJ1-1
TGTGCCATCAGAGAGGATCCAACCGGGGAGCTGTTTTTT | CAIREDPTGELFF | NA | TRBV10-3 | NA | TRBJ2-2
TGTGCCAGCAGCGCCAGACAGGGTATGTCCTACAATGAGCAGTTCTTC | CASSARQGMSYNEQFF | NA | TRBV11-2 | TRBD1 | TRBJ2-1
TGTGCCAGCAGTTCGGGGGAACCCTACGAGCAGTACTTC | CASSSGEPYEQYF | NA | TRBV21-1 | NA | TRBJ2-7
TGTGCCAGCTCACCCCGGGACGGGACCTCTGGAAACACCATATATTTT | CASSPRDGTSGNTIYF | NA | TRBV18 | NA | TRBJ1-3
TGTGCCATCAGTGACTCTCGGGGGGTTAACTATGGCTACACCTTC | CAISDSRGVNYGYTF | NA | TRBV10-3 | NA | TRBJ1-2
TGTGCCAGCAGTCCTAGCGGATCCTACGAGCAGTACTTC | CASSPSGSYEQYF | NA | TRBV7-9 | TRBD2 | TRBJ2-7
TGTGCCAGCAGCGCGGGGGCTGAGACCCAGTACTTC | CASSAGAETQYF | NA | TRBV4-2 | NA | TRBJ2-5
TGCGCCAGCAGCCAAGAGCCACCCCTAGCGGAAGAGAACACCGGGGAGCTGTTTTTT | CASSQEPPLAEENTGELFF | NA | TRBV4-3 | TRBD2 | TRBJ2-2
TGCGCCAGCAGCCCCGGGACAGCGGGGACTGAAGCTTTCTTT | CASSPGTAGTEAFF | once | TRBV5-1 | TRBD1 | TRBJ1-1
TGTGCCACCAGTGATCCGGGACTAGCGGTCTCGGGGTACAATGAGCAGTTCTTC | CATSDPGLAVSGYNEQFF | NA | TRBV24-1 | TRBD2 | TRBJ2-1
TGTGCCAGCTCACCCTCACTAGCACCGAGGCGTTTCACCGGGGAGCTGTTTTTT | CASSPSLAPRRFTGELFF | NA | TRBV18 | NA | TRBJ2-2
TGCAGCGTCGACACTGCGCCCGGGACAGGAACAGATACGCAGTATTTT | CSVDTAPGTGTDTQYF | NA | TRBV29-1 | TRBD1 | TRBJ2-3
TGTGCCAGCAGCTCTTGGACAGGGGGCAGAACTAATGAAAAACTGTTTTTT | CASSSWTGGRTNEKLFF | few | TRBV7-9 | TRBD1 | TRBJ1-4
TGTGCCAGCAGCATCCCACGCCCAGTGGGCACTGAAGCTTTCTTT | CASSIPRPVGTEAFF | NA | TRBV7-2 | NA | TRBJ1-1
TGCGCCAGCAGCCTGGACAGGGGGCAGGGGGAGCAGTACTTC | CASSLDRGQGEQYF | medium-sized | TRBV5-1 | TRBD1 | TRBJ2-7
TGTGCCAGCAGCCCTATAGCGGGAGGGTATGATGAGCAGTTCTTC | CASSPIAGGYDEQFF | once | TRBV7-3 | TRBD2 | TRBJ2-1
TGTGCCAGTATCCCAGGGGGGCGGACAGATACGCAGTATTTT | CASIPGGRTDTQYF | once | TRBV19 | NA | TRBJ2-3
TGCGCCAGCAGAAGGATGGGGGAGCTCACCGGGGAGCTGTTTTTT | CASRRMGELTGELFF | NA | TRBV5-1 | NA | TRBJ2-2
TGTGCCATCAGTGGGCTAGCGGCTGAGCAGTTCTTC | CAISGLAAEQFF | NA | TRBV10-3 | TRBD2 | TRBJ2-1
TGTGCCAGCACCCCCAACTATGGCTACACCTTC | CASTPNYGYTF | once | TRBV2 | NA | TRBJ1-2
TGTGCCAGCAGCATTTACCGGGACGGCCGAGAGACCCAGTACTTC | CASSIYRDGRETQYF | NA | TRBV11-3 | NA | TRBJ2-5
TGTGCCATCAGTGAGTCGACCGCCACTAGCGCCCACACAGATACGCAGTATTTT | CAISESTATSAHTDTQYF | once | TRBV10-3 | TRBD2 | TRBJ2-3
TGTGCCAGCAGTACATCGAGGGGCACTGAAGCTTTCTTT | CASSTSRGTEAFF | NA | TRBV6-6 | NA | TRBJ1-1
TGCGCCAGCAGTTCGGGCCCCGAGGGCACTGAAGCTTTCTTT | CASSSGPEGTEAFF | NA | TRBV10-1 | NA | TRBJ1-1
TGTGCCAGCAGCTTAGGATGGGGTAGCAGGTCAGATACGCAGTATTTT | CASSLGWGSRSDTQYF | NA | TRBV7-9 | NA | TRBJ2-3
TGTGCCAGTAGTGCCCGACTAGCGGGATCCTACGAGCAGTACTTC | CASSARLAGSYEQYF | NA | TRBV19 | TRBD2 | TRBJ2-7
TGTGCCAGCAGCTTGGCCAACAATCAGCCCCAGCATTTT | CASSLANNQPQHF | NA | TRBV5-8 | NA | TRBJ1-5
TGTGCCAGTAGTCCAGCCACTAGCACAGATACGCAGTATTTT | CASSPATSTDTQYF | NA | TRBV19 | NA | TRBJ2-3
TGTGCCTGGTCGGTGGGCGGTAATTCACCCCTCCACTTT | CAWSVGGNSPLHF | NA | TRBV30 | NA | TRBJ1-6
TGTGCCAGCTCACCAATGCGACAGAACACTGAAGCTTTCTTT | CASSPMRQNTEAFF | NA | TRBV18 | NA | TRBJ1-1
TGTGCCAGCAGCCAAGAAGGCAGGCCTGCTGTCCAGTTCTTC | CASSQEGRPAVQFF | NA | TRBV3-1/TRBV3-2 | NA | TRBJ2-1
TGTGCCACCTCAGACAGAAACTACGAGCAGTACTTC | CATSDRNYEQYF | NA | TRBV25-1 | NA | TRBJ2-7
TGTGCCAGCAGTTTATCGAGGGGGAGTCAGCCCCAGCATTTT | CASSLSRGSQPQHF | NA | TRBV27 | NA | TRBJ1-5
TGCGCCAGCAGCTTGCTCGACCTCTATAATTCACCCCTCCACTTT | CASSLLDLYNSPLHF | NA | TRBV5-1 | NA | TRBJ1-6
TGTGCCAGCAGCGTAGGTCGGGGGATCGGATATTCACCCCTCCACTTT | CASSVGRGIGYSPLHF | medium-sized | TRBV9 | NA | TRBJ1-6
TGTGCCAGCAACTCAGACCTCCGGGGCCGTCGGGAGAATGAAAAACTGTTTTTT | CASNSDLRGRRENEKLFF | NA | TRBV11-2 | NA | TRBJ1-4